Below are 2 T cell receptor beta chains sequenced from a single sample in a study of T cell responses to AZD1222 COVID-19 vaccine. Here immunoSEQ multiplex PCR was the method, and the copy in TCRdb shows in-frame clones only, minus some. The sample has about 96,000 clones; around 91% are singletons. The sequences come from peripheral blood, collected on day 0 of MenACWY control vaccination. The receptors were sampled from an adult in good health.

The chain couples TRBV9 to TRBJ1-4; D gene uncertain. This CDR3 spans 14 amino acids. Between the trimmed V and J ends, which lost 0 bases and 8 bases, there was a span of 11 bases. Per germline, CDR1 SGDLS and CDR2 YYNGEE. The chain's CDR3 is CASSVGQSQEKLFF. The CDR3 DNA reads as TGTGCCAGCAGCGTAGGGCAGAGCCAGGAAAAACTGTTTTTT.

The chain has TRBV28 and TRBJ2-2; no firm D call. Germline loops: CDR1 MDHEN, CDR2 SYDVKM. The CDR3 has 13 amino acids. V lost 3 bases and J lost 6, with 8 bases in between. The CDR3, as DNA: TGTGCCAGCAGTTTGAGCCCCCCCGGGGAGCTGTTTTTT. Protein sequence: CASSLSPPGELFF.